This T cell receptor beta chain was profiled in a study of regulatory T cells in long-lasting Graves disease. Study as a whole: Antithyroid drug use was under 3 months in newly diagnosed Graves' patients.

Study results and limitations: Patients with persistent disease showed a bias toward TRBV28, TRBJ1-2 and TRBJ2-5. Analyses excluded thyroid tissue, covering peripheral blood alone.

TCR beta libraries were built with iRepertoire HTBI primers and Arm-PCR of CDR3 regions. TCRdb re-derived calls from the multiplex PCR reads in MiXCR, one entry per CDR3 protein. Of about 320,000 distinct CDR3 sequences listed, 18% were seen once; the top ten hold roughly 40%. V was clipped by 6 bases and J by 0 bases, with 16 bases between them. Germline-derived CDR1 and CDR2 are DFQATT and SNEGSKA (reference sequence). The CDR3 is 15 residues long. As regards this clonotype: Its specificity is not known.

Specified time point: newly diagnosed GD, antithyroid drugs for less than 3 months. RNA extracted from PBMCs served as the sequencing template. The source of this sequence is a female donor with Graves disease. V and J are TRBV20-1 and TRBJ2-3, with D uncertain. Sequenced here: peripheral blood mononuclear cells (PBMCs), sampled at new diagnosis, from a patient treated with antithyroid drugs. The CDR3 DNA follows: TGCAGTGCCGCCGGCGATGGGCGTAGCACAGATACGCAGTATTTT. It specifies CSAAGDGRSTDTQYF.